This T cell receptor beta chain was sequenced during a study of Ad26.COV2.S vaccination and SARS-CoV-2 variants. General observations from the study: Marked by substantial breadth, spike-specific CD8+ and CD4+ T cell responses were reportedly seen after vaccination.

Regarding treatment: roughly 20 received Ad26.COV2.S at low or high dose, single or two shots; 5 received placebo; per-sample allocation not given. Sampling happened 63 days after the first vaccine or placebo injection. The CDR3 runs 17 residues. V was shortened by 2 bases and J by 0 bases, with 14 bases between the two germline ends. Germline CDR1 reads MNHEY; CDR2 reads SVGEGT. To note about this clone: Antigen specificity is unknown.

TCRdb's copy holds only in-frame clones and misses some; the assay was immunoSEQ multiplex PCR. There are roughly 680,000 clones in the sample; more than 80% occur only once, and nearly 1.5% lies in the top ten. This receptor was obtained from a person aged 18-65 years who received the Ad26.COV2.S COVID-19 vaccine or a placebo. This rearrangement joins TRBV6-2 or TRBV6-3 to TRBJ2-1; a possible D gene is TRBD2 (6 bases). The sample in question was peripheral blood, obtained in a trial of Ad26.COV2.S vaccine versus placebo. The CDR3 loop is CASSYASRGLSYNEQFF. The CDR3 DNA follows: TGTGCCAGCAGTTACGCTAGCCGGGGACTCTCCTACAATGAGCAGTTCTTC.